The source of this T cell receptor beta chain is a study of blood T cells in healthy people across ages. General study results and limits: Naive T cell percentage by flow cytometry tracked strongly with beta diversity.

With a J-beta primer mix and a sample-barcoded 5' primer, a second PCR ran about 6 to 11 cycles. MiXCR, applied by TCRdb to the 5' RACE reads, yields one record per CDR3 protein. The table includes some 1,000,000 distinct CDR3 sequences, under 30% detected once. The ends were cut back, 10 bases at V and 6 bases at J, with 23 bases in the middle. This CDR3 spans 14 amino acids. The V gene's germline CDR1 is SGHRS and CDR2 YFSETQ. As regards this clonotype: Its antigen is as yet unknown.

Healthy Caucasians from Russia aged about 6 to 100 served as donors. Per sample, at least 5 micrograms of total RNA were extracted. The same sample was also studied in work on T cells of mothers and their children.

The sample comprised blood. V and J are TRBV5-1 and TRBJ2-7; possibly TRBD2 for D (5 bases). This receptor was identified in a girl aged 2 to 9 in good health. CDR3: CAPGSHQRRIEQYF. For the CDR3, the DNA is TGCGCCCCGGGATCCCATCAGCGTCGGATCGAGCAGTACTTC.